This T cell receptor beta chain stems from a study of shared clonotypes between healthy human individuals. Notes on the study in general: Clonotype sharing among donors was thought likely to change with sequencing depth.

The assay was immunoSEQ multiplex PCR, and TCRdb's table has in-frame clones only and misses some. This sample has more than 2 million clones, with about 95% found just once. Germline V gene sequence: CDR1 SEHNR, CDR2 FQNEAQ (reference sequence). Trimming took 5 bases from V and 7 from J; bases not matched to a gene: 10. This CDR3 has 14 amino acids. Naive-designated CD8 cells lacked CD45RO, were positively enriched for CCR7, and omitted terminally differentiated effector memory CD45RA+ cells. Details on this clone: Its antigen is unidentified.

The specimen sequenced was naive CD8+ T cells sorted from blood. J is TRBJ1-1 and V is TRBV7-9; TRBD1 aligns across 7 bases. This TCR came from a man in his late teens or twenties in good health. The CDR3 protein is CASSLSDRDSEAFF. In DNA form, the CDR3 reads TGTGCCAGCAGCCTCTCTGACCGGGACAGTGAAGCTTTCTTT.